This TCR beta chain was retrieved from a study of graft-versus-host responses after intestinal transplantation. Study background: Isolated intestinal, liver-intestinal, or multivisceral transplants had been given to the recipients. Anti-thymocyte globulin induction, then tacrolimus and steroids for around 3 years, went to all recipients.

Concerning this clone: The antigen remains unidentified.

Method: immunoSEQ multiplex PCR; TCRdb's copy keeps in-frame clones and lacks some. In the table there are 84,000 or so clones, 80% to 95% of which are singletons. CDR1 and CDR2 (germline): SGHAT, FQNNGV. The ends were cut back, 5 bases at V and 4 bases at J, with 20 bases in the middle. The CDR3 is made up of 16 amino acids. Study-level findings and limits: Circulating GvH clone levels at their peak were associated with HvG declines (early post-transplant). When patients had graft-donor T cell macrochimerism, their allografts held high graft-versus-host to host-versus-graft clonal ratios.

The sequence came from a human donor who was the organ donor for an intestinal transplant. Sequencing was performed on unstimulated CD8+ T cells sorted from spleen or lymph node cells, taken before transplant. The chain links TRBV11-2 to TRBJ1-1, with D perhaps TRBD1 (5 bases). The CDR3 DNA is TGTGCCAGCAGCGCTCAGGCGGACGGCGGGGGCACTGAAGCTTTCTTT. This translates into CASSAQADGGGTEAFF. Variable domain in full (rest from reference TRBV11-2 and TRBJ1-1): EAGVAQSPRYKIIEKRQSVAFWCNPISGHATLYWYQQILGQGPKLLIQFQNNGVVDDSQLPKDRFSAERLKGVDSTLKIQPAKLEDSAVYLCASSAQADGGGTEAFFGQGTRLTVV.